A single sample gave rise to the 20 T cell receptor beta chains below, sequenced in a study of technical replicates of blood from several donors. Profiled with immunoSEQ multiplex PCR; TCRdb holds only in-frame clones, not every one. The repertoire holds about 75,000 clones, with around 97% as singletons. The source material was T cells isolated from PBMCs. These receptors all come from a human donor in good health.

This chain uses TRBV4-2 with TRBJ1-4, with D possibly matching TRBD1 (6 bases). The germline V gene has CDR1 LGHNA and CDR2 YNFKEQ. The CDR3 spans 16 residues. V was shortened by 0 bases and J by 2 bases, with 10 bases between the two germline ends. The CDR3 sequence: CASSQEQGWTNEKLFF. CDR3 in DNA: TGTGCCAGCAGCCAAGAGCAGGGGTGGACTAATGAAAAACTGTTTTTT.

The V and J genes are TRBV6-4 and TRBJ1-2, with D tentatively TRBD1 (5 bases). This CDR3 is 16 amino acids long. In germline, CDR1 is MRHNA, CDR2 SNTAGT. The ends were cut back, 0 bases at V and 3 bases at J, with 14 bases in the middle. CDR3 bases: TGTGCCAGCAGTGACTCGAAACAGGATCTTTACTATGGCTACACCTTC. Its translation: CASSDSKQDLYYGYTF.

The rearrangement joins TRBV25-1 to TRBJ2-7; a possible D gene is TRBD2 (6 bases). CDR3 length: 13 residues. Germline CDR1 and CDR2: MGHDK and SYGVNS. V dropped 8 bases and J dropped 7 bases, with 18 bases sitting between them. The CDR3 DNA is TGTGCCAGCGCCGTTGGGACTCCCGGGGAGCAGTACTTC. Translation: CASAVGTPGEQYF.

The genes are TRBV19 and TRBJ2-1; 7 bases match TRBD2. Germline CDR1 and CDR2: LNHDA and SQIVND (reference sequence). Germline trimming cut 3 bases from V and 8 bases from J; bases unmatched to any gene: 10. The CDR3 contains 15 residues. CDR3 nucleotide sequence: TGTGCCAGTAGTATCGGAGGGAGGGCCCTTGATGAGCAGTTCTTC. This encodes CASSIGGRALDEQFF.

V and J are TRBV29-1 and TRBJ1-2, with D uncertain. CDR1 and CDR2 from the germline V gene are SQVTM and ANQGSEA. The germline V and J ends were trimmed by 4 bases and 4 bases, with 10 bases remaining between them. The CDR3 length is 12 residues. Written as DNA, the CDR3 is TGCAGCGTTGCCAGGACTGTCTATGGCTACACCTTC. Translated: CSVARTVYGYTF.

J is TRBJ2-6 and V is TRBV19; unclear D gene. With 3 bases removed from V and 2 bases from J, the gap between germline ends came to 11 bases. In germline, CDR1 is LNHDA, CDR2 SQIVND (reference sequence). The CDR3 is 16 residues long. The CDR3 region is CASSIGPGTGANVLTF. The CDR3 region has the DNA TGTGCCAGTAGTATTGGCCCAGGTACTGGGGCCAACGTCCTGACTTTC.

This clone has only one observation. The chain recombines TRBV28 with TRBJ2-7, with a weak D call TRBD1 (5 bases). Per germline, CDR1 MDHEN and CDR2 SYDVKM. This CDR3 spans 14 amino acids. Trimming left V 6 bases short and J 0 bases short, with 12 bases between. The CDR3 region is CASRITGISYEQYF. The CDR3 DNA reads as TGTGCCAGCAGGATAACAGGCATCTCCTACGAGCAGTACTTC.

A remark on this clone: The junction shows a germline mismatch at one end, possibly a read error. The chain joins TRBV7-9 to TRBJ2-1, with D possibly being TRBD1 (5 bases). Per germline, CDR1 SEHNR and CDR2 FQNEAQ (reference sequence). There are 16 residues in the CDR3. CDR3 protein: CASSAGYGSSHNEQFF. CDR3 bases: TGTGCCAGCAGCGCAGGGTACGGTTCCTCCCACAATGAGCAGTTCTTC. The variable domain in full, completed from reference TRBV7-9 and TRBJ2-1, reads DTGVSQNPRHKITKRGQNVTFRCDPISEHNRLYWYRQTLGQGPEFLTYFQNEAQLEKSRLLSDRFSAERPKGSFSTLEIQRTEQGDSAMYLCASSAGYGSSHNEQFFGPGTRLTVL.

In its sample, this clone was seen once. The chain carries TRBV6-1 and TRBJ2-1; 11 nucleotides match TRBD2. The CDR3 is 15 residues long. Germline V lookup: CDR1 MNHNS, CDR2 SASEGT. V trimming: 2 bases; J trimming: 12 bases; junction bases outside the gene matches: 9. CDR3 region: CASSETSGSVSRQFF. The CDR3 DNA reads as TGTGCCAGCAGTGAAACTAGCGGGAGCGTCAGTAGGCAGTTCTTC.

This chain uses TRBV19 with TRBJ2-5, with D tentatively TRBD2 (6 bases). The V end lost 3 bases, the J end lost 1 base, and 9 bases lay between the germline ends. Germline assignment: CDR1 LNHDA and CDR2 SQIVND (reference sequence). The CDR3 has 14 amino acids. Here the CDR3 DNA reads TGTGCCAGTAGTATCCCCGGGAGCCAAGAGACCCAGTACTTC. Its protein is CASSIPGSQETQYF.

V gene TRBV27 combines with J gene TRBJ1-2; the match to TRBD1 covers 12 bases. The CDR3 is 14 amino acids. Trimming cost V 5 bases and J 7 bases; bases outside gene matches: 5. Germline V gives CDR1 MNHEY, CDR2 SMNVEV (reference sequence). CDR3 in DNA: TGTGCCAGCAGTCCGGGACAGGGGGCGCTTGGCTACACCTTC. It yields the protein CASSPGQGALGYTF.

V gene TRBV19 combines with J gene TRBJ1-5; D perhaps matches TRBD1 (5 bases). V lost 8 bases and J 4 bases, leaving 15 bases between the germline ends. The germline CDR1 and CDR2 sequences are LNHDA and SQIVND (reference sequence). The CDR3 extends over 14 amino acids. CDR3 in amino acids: CASVQGATNQPQHF. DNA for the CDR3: TGTGCCAGTGTACAAGGGGCGACAAATCAGCCCCAGCATTTT.

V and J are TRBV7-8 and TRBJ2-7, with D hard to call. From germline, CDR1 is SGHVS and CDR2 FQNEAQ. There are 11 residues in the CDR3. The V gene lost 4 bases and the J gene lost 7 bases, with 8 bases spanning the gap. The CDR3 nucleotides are TGTGCCAGCAGCTCCGAGTGGGAGCAGTACTTC. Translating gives CASSSEWEQYF.

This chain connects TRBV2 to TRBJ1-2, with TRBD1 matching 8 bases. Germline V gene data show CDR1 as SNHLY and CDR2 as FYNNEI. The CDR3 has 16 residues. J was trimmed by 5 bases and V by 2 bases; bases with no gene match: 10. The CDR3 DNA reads TGTGCCAGCAGTGAATCCGGCTTTACAGGGGGATATGGCTACACCTTC. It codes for CASSESGFTGGYGYTF.

The CDR3 nucleotides read TGTGCCAGCAGCTTTGTCAGCTCCTACGAGCAGTACTTC. Its translation is CASSFVSSYEQYF. The chain links TRBV5-8 to TRBJ2-7; D is uncertain. V shed 2 bases and J shed 0 bases, with 6 bases lying between them. CDR1 SGHTS and CDR2 YDEGEE come from the germline V gene. The CDR3 has 13 amino acids.

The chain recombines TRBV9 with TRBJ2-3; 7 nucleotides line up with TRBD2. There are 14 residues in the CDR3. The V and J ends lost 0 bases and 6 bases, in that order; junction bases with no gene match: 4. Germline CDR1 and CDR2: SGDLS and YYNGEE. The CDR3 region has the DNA TGTGCCAGCAGCGTAGAAGGTAGCGGGGATACGCAGTATTTT. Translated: CASSVEGSGDTQYF.

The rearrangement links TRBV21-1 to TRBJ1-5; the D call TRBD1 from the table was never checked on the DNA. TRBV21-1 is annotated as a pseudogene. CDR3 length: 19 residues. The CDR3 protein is CASSKAQDRGRLGNQPQHF. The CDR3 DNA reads TGTGCCAGCAGCAAAGCTCAAGACAGGGGGCGACTAGGCAATCAGCCCCAGCATTTT.

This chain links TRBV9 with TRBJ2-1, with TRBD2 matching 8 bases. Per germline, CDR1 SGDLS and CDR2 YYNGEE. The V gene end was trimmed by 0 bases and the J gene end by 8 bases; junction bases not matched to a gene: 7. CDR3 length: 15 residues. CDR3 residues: CASSVAAGVGDEQFF. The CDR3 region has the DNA TGTGCCAGCAGCGTAGCAGCGGGAGTAGGCGATGAGCAGTTCTTC.

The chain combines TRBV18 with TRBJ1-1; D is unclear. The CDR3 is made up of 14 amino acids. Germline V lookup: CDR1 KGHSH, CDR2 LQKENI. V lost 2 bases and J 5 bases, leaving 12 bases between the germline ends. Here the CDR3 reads CASSPEAGYTEAFF. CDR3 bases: TGTGCCAGCTCACCAGAGGCTGGGTATACTGAAGCTTTCTTT.

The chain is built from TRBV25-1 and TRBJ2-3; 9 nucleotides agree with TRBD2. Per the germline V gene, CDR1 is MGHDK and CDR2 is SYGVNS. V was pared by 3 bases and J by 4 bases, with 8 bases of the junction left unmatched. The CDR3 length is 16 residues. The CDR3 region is CASSDPWREGPDTQYF. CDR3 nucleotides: TGTGCCAGCAGTGACCCTTGGCGGGAGGGCCCAGATACGCAGTATTTT.